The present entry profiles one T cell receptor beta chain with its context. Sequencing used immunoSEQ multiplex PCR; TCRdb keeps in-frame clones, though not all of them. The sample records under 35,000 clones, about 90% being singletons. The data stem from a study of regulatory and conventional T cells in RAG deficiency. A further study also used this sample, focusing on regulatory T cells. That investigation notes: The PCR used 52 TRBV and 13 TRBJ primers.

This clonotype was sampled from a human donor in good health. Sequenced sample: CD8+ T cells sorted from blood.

CDR3 sequence reads: CASTRLTEKGNTIYF. DNA of the CDR3: TGTGCCAGCACAAGACTAACAGAGAAAGGAAACACCATATATTTT. The chain has TRBV6-5 and TRBJ1-3; D unclear. This CDR3 contains 15 residues. V was clipped by 7 bases and J by 4 bases, with 17 bases between them. Germline V lookup: CDR1 MNHEY, CDR2 SVGAGI.